This T cell receptor (beta chain) was found in a study of blood T cell repertoires in COVID-19 (dated by TCRdb to 2018 to 2021). Background for the entire study: The collaborator samples originated in the United States, Italy and Spain and spanned the acute and convalescent phases of COVID-19. The samples were drawn from two sources: the first 160 participants of the ongoing ImmuneRACE study, and 950 to 1,500 subjects contributed by 6 global collaborators. The repertoires were released in a freely available public database intended as a resource for research on the immune response to SARS-CoV-2. HLA class I and class II types, where available, came from metadata supplied by the sample provider rather than from assay-based typing. The material from the prospective study consisted of cDNA or gDNA derived from T cells, B-cell-depleted T cells, or PBMCs. A de-identified subject ID, COVID-19 status, age in years and sex were almost always included in the sample metadata. The dataset comprised deeply sampled blood TCRbeta repertoires from subjects exposed to, actively infected with, or recovered from COVID-19. General conclusions and limits of the study: How much clinical and demographic metadata was included differed by source and by participant, and the metadata was provided uncurated.

This clone has more than one count but fewer than ten. Its antigen is currently not known. Nothing much larger sits one base from this clone, and base qualities are not available. CDR3 length: 16 amino acids, cysteine to phenylalanine. Of the read, only the CDR3 DNA is kept; its 48 bases are in frame from base 1. V trim: 4 bases; J trim: 2 bases; unmatched bases: 7. CDR1 and CDR2, looked up from the germline V gene, are SGHRS and YFSETQ. Each collaborating institution followed its own protocols to collect whole blood in K2EDTA tubes. Collaborator samples were shipped for TCRbeta analysis as frozen whole blood, isolated PBMCs, or DNA extracted from either sample type. TCRbeta CDR3 regions were amplified from genomic DNA by means of the immunoSEQ Assay, a bias-controlled multiplex PCR. The authors' analysis ran thus. The number of nucleated cells in each sample was estimated by amplification of reference gene primers within the assay. To quantify the absolute abundance of each unique TCRbeta CDR3 rearrangement, sequence reads were collapsed and filtered. For each sample, productive Simpson clonality was calculated as the square root of Simpson's diversity index across productive rearrangements. The table was pulled from immuneACCESS by TCRdb, which kept in-frame rearrangements only. Such tables lose some clones; where checked, under half of the loss comes from unresolved V genes, and the rest has no known cause. Clonal size and the V and J genes are those of that table, whereas D and trimming came from the DNA. The sample has about 82,000 clones on record, less than 85% of them singletons. Together, the top ten hold approximately 2.4% of the sample.

This clonotype was sampled from a human donor with acute or convalescent COVID-19. The donor label of this sample is uncertain. The sequence is built from TRBV5-1 and TRBJ1-3; 9 central bases correspond to TRBD1. Sequencing was performed on peripheral blood. The CDR3 has the sequence CASSGGQGPPGNTIYF. The nucleotide sequence is given as TGCGCCAGCAGCGGCGGACAGGGGCCTCCTGGAAACACCATATATTTT.